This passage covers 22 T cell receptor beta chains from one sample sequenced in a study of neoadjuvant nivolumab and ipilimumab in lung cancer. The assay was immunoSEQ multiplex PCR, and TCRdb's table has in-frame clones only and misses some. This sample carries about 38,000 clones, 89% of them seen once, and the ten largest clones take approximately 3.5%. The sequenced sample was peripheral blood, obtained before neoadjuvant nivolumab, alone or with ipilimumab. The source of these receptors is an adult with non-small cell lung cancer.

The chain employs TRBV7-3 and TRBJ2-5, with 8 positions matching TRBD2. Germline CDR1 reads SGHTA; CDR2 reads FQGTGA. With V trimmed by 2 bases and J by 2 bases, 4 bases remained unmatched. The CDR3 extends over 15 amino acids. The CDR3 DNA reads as TGTGCCAGCAGCTTAGGGTTAGCGGGGCAAGAGACCCAGTACTTC. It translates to CASSLGLAGQETQYF.

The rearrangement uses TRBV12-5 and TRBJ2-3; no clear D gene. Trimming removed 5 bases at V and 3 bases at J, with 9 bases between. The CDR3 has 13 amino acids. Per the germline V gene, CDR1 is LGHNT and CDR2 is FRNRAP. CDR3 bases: TGTGCTAGTGGTCCGGAAGGGACAGATACGCAGTATTTT. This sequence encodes CASGPEGTDTQYF.

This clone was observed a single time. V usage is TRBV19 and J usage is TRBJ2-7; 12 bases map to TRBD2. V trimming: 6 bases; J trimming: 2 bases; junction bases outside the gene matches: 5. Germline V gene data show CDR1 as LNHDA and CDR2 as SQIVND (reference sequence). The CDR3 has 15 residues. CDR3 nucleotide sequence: TGTGCCAGTAGGGATAGGACTAGCGGGACCTACGAGCAGTACTTC. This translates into CASRDRTSGTYEQYF.

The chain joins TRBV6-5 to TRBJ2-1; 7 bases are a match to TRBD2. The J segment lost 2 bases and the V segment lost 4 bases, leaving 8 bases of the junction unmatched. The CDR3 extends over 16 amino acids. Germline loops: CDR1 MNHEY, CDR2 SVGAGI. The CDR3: CASSLLAMGAYNEQFF. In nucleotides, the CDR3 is TGTGCCAGCAGTTTACTAGCGATGGGGGCCTACAATGAGCAGTTCTTC.

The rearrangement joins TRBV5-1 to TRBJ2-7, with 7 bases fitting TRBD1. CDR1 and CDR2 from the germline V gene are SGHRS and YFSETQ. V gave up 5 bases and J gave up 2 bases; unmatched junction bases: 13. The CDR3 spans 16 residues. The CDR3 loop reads CASSPSGGLSAYEQYF. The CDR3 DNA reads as TGCGCCAGCAGTCCCTCAGGGGGTCTATCTGCCTACGAGCAGTACTTC.

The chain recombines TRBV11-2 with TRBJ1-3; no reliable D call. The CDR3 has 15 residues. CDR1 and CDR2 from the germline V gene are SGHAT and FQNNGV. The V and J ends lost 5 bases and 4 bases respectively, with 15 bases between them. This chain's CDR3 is CASSPQGWRGNTIYF. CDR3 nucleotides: TGTGCCAGCAGCCCACAAGGGTGGAGGGGAAACACCATATATTTT.

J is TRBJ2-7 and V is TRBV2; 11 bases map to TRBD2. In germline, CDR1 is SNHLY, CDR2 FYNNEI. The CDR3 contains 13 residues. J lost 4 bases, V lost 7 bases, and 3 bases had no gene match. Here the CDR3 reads CASTLAGEYEQYF. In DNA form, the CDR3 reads TGTGCCAGCACACTAGCGGGAGAATACGAGCAGTACTTC.

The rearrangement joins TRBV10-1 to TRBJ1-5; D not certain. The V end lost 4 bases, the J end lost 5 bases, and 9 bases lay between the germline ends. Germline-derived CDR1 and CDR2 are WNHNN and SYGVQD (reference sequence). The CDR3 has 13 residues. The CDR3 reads CASSARDHQPQHF. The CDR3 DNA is TGCGCCAGCAGTGCAAGGGATCATCAGCCCCAGCATTTT.

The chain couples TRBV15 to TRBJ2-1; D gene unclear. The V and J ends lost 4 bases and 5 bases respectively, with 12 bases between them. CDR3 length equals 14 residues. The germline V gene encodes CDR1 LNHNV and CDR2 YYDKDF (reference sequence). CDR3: CATSNRLGDNEQFF. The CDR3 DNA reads TGTGCCACCAGCAATAGACTCGGCGACAATGAGCAGTTCTTC.

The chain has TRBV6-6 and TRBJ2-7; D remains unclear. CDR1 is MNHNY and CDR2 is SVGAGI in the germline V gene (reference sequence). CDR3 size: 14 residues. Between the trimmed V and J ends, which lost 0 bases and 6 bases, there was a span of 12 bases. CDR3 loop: CASSYSARLGEQYF. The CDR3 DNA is TGTGCCAGCAGTTACTCCGCACGTCTAGGCGAGCAGTACTTC.

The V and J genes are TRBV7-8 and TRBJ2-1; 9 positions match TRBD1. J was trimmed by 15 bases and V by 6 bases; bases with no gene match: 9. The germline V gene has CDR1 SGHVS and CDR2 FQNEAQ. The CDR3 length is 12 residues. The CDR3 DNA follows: TGTGCCAGCAGTCCAGCCCGGGACAGGGCGTTCTTC. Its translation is CASSPARDRAFF.

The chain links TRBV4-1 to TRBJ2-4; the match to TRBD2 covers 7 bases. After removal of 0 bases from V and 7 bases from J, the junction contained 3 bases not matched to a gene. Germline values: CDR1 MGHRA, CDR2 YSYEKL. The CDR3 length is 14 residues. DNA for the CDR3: TGCGCCAGCAGCCAAGAGGGGGGAGGGAACATTCAGTACTTC. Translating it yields CASSQEGGGNIQYF.

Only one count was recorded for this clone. CDR3 sequence: CASCSLGYSGSIGELFF. CDR3 bases: TGTGCCAGCTGCTCCCTTGGATATAGCGGGAGTATCGGGGAGCTGTTTTTT. The chain has TRBV27 and TRBJ2-2; 9 nucleotides align to TRBD2. The CDR3 length is 17 residues. Germline V gene lookup returns CDR1 MNHEY and CDR2 SMNVEV (reference sequence). V gave up 8 bases and J gave up 7 bases; unmatched junction bases: 17.

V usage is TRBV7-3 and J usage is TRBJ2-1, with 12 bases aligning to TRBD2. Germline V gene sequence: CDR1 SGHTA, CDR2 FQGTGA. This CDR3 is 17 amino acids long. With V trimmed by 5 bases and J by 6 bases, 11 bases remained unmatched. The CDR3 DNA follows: TGTGCCAGCAGCACAACACCGGGACTAGCGGGCCGCAATGAGCAGTTCTTC. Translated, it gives CASSTTPGLAGRNEQFF.

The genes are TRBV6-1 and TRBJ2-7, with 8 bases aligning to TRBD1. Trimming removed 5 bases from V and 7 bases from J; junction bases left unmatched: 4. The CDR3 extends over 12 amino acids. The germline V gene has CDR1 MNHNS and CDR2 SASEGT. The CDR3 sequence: CASSTGGREQYF. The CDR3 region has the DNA TGTGCCAGCAGTACAGGGGGGCGGGAGCAGTACTTC.

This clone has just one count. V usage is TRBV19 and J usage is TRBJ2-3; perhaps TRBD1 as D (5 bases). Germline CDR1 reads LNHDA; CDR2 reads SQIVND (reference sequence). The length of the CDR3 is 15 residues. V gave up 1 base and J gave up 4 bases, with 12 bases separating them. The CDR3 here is CASSIGGLGADTQYF. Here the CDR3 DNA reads TGTGCCAGTAGTATAGGGGGCCTAGGAGCAGATACGCAGTATTTT. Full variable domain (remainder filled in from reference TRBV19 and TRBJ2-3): DGGITQSPKYLFRKEGQNVTLSCEQNLNHDAMYWYRQDPGQGLRLIYYSQIVNDFQKGDIAEGYSVSREKKESFPLTVTSAQKNPTAFYLCASSIGGLGADTQYFGPGTRLTVL.

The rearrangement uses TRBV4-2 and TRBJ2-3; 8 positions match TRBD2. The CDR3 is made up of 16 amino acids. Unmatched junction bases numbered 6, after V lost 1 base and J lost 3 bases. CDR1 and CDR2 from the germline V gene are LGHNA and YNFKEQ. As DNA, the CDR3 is TGTGCCAGCAGCCAAGTCAGCGGGAGACAGACAGATACGCAGTATTTT. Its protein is CASSQVSGRQTDTQYF.

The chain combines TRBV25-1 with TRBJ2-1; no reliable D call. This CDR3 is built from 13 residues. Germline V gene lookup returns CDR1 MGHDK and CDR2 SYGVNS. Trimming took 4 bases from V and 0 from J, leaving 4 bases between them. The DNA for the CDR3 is TGTGCCAGCAGTGGGAGCTCCTACAATGAGCAGTTCTTC. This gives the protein CASSGSSYNEQFF.

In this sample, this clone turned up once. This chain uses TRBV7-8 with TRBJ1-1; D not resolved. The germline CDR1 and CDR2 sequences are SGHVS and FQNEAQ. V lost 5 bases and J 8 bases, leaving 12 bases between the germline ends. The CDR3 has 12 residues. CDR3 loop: CASSPGGREAFF. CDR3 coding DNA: TGTGCCAGCAGCCCCGGAGGGCGAGAAGCTTTCTTT.

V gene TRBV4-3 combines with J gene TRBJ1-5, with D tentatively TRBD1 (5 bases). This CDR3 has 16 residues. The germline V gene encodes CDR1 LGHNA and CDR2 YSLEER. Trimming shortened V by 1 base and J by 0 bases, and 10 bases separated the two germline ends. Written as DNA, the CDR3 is TGCGCCAGCAGCCAAGGCGGGGGGAATAGCAATCAGCCCCAGCATTTT. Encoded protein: CASSQGGGNSNQPQHF.

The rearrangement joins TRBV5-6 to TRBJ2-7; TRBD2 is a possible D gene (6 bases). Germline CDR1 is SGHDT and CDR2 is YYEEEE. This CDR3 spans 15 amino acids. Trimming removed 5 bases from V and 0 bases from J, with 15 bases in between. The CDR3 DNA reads TGTGCCAGCAGAAATGTAGCGGACTCCTCCTACGAGCAGTACTTC. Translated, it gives CASRNVADSSYEQYF. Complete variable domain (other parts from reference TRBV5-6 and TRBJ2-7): DAGVTQSPTHLIKTRGQQVTLRCSPKSGHDTVSWYQQALGQGPQFIFQYYEEEERQRGNFPDRFSGHQFPNYSSELNVNALLLGDSALYLCASRNVADSSYEQYFGPGTRLTVT.

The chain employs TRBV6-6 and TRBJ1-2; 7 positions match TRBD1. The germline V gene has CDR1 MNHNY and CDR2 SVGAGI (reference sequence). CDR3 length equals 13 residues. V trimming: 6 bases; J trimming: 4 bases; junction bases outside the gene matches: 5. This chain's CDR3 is CASSQGQIYGYTF. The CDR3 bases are TGTGCCAGCAGCCAGGGACAGATCTATGGCTACACCTTC.